This TCR beta chain is from a study of T-cell memory formation after mild COVID-19 (dated by TCRdb to about 2021). In terms of the full investigation: Most TCR sequence clusters were specific to one of the two donors. Longitudinal TCRalpha and TCRbeta repertoire sequencing tracked T-cell clones expanding and contracting after mild COVID-19 in two donors. The cohort was made up of two young adult volunteers, one female and one male, who were previously healthy. Overall study outcomes, separate from this receptor: Contracting CD4+ clones turned up mainly in the CM and EM memory subsets, whereas EMRA was where CD8+ clones were enriched. The second-wave clones that peaked on day 37 were not confirmed to be SARS-CoV-2 specific. From day 15 to 85, contracting clones showed balanced CD4/CD8 phenotypes, whereas a second wave of clones that expanded from day 15 to 37 leaned towards CD4+. The study covered only a couple of mild cases, and larger cohorts including severe cases with pre-infection samples were considered necessary. Some responding clones were detected in pre-infection memory, which suggested that pre-existing cross-reactive memory T cells had joined the SARS-CoV-2 response.

Measured from the cysteine to the phenylalanine, the CDR3 is 14 residues long. Of the read, only the CDR3 DNA is kept; its 42 bases are in frame from base 1. V is shortened by 7 bases, J by 9 bases, and the region joining them spans 19 bases. Instrument on record: Illumina NovaSeq 6000. TCRalpha and TCRbeta cDNA libraries were built by 5'RACE with constant-segment primers, adding sample barcodes and unique molecular identifiers. RNA was extracted from every sample with Trizol reagent. Library amplification was performed in two PCR steps, and a second sample barcode and Illumina TruSeq adapters were introduced in the second step. The libraries were sequenced on an Illumina NovaSeq using 2 x 150 bp paired-end reads. The published analysis was carried out like this. Reads were demultiplexed and collapsed into UMI-guided consensus sequences with migec v1.2.7. Using mixcr v2.1.11, UMI consensuses were aligned to TRA and TRB V and J templates and then assembled into clonotypes. Clonotypes were classified as expanded or contracted when called significant by both edgeR and NoisET, with noise models trained on biological replicates. For edgeR calls, the thresholds were a false discovery rate-adjusted p below 0.01 and a log2 fold-change of 1. PCA with hierarchical clustering of max-normalized trajectories of the 1000 most abundant clonotypes was used as exploratory dynamics analysis. Separately sequenced CD4+ and CD8+ repertoires were used to assign the CD4 or CD8 phenotype of responding clones. The public reads were reprocessed in TCRdb via fastp at Q25 and MiXCR, keeping in-frame beta chains. A single entry per CDR3 protein holds the most common genes and DNA from its merged rows. What appears here as the V and J calls and clone size reflects TCRdb's work, not the paper's. The sample table contains hundreds of thousands of distinct CDR3 sequences; only one count was recorded for more than 20% of them. Around 8.8% of the sample belongs to the ten largest clones.

In regard to this clonotype: The antigen it recognizes is unknown. Within one base of it there is no much larger clone, and no base qualities were kept.

Ficoll-Paque density gradient centrifugation was used to isolate PBMCs. Recombination linked TRBV12-3 or TRBV12-4 to TRBJ2-1, with TRBD1 as a weak D call on 6 bases. Sequencing was performed on PBMCs or a T cell subset sorted from them (not recorded which). This receptor was taken from an adult woman who had mild COVID-19 (a few samples of this study predate the infection). The sample titles of this study are shuffled in the database, so cell type and time point are left out; the donor was told from shared clones. The DNA sequence follows: TGTGCCAGCACCTCGGGACACCCCCCGGGTGAGCAGTTCTTC. Its translation is CASTSGHPPGEQFF.